What follows is one TCR beta chain and its context. Its antigen specificity is not known. No base-level quality is on record; no much larger clone is a single base apart. The sample comes from a study of long-term antiretroviral therapy in people with HIV (dated by TCRdb to 2021 to 2024). Study-wide context: The earliest samples were collected approximately a decade before the 2015 WHO recommendation for immediate ART, a period when ART was typically delayed until CD4 counts fell. Of the roughly 27 participants with HIV, some 12 were female. Whether ART initiation and durable HIV suppression were associated with changes in peripheral blood TRB repertoire composition and diversity was tested in a retrospective serial study. Test extractions of a monoclonal T-cell line alongside approximately 34 polyclonal samples showed no cross-contamination during QIAcube processing. From some 28 adults with confirmed HIV infection, the cohort provided 150 to 200 cryopreserved PBMC samples, gathered serially across a mean of approximately six years (range 1-12).

Participants were included only if at least one PBMC sample before ART initiation and at least two post-ART samples were available. Treatment was received in the United States of America by all participants with HIV. Before DNA extraction, cryopreserved samples of roughly 0.9-11 million PBMC were thawed and washed. At the time of the earliest PBMC sample, participants with HIV were aged between roughly 20 and 60 years. PBMC samples were contributed by each participant from 1-4 timepoints before ART initiation and 2-8 timepoints after ART initiation, with a median of 7 samples. Serial HIV viral load, CD4+ T-cell count, ART history and demographic data were obtained for every participant. Genomic DNA was extracted from unsorted PBMC with a Qiagen kit on a QIAcube, processed in batches of 12 samples. Including cysteine and phenylalanine, the CDR3 has 16 amino acids. Of all the DNA, just the CDR3 is kept, 48 bases in frame from base 1. Clipping removes 4 bases from V and 7 bases from J, with 10 as the unmatched junction base count. Based on the germline V gene, the CDR1 and CDR2 sequences are SGDLS and YYNGEE.

Broader findings and caveats from the paper: The samples were dated from about 2004 to 2018, and the ART regimens that were used may be less effective than current ART regimens. Inferences about post-ART repertoire changes are limited because no data were available on ART adherence, viral resistance or therapy changes. CDR3 length ranges in HIV repertoires were narrower than in controls, and network structure suggested an antigen-experienced repertoire with only a slight naive shift after ART. Starting ART was linked to a significant rise in TRB diversity, yet even after long-term ART the diversity remained significantly lower than in transplant donor controls. Because PBMC availability was limited, only the TCR beta chain was sequenced, with no alpha chain pairing. Expanded TRB clones identified before ART initiation dominated the repertoire across all time points, though the dominance fluctuated and decreased in many PLHIV after ART. Because cell numbers in pre-ART samples were limited, unsorted PBMC were profiled instead of sorted CD4+ and CD8+ T cells.

Sequencing of the TRB variable region was done with the immunoSEQ hsTCRB v3.0 assay at survey level resolution. The targeted TRB sequencing depth was roughly 40,000-55,000 T-cell genomes per sample. Pooled TRB libraries were sequenced on an Illumina MiSeq with a v3 150-cycle kit. The authors' pipeline ran thus. Repertoire analysis was performed in R inside a reproducible Nextflow workflow that covered QC, data transformation and analysis. Custom analyses were implemented in LymphoSeq2, an R package for AIRR-Seq data exploration. A few samples that produced fewer than 5000 total TRB sequences were removed, so 190 or so HIV repertoires were analyzed. Among the 180 to 200 retained HIV repertoires, 55 to 60 were collected before ART initiation and 120 to 130 after ART initiation. Each repertoire was downsampled to 5000 TRB nucleotide sequences, and summary statistics were averaged across 100 downsampling iterations. Only TRB sequences with CDR3 regions of at least seven amino acids were retained for analysis. Two measures captured diversity: a Shannon entropy-derived clonality score and the Gini coefficient. In the repertoire networks, any two of the top 5000 CDR3 amino acid sequences were connected whenever the two sequences differed by an edit distance of one. Antigen specificity groups and MHC restriction were predicted for TRB CDR3 amino acid sequences with GLIPH2. To flag known associations with CMV, EBV, HIV or tissue antigens, CDR3 amino acid sequences were compared against VDJdb and McPAS-TCR. Pre-ART, post-ART and control groups were compared with Wilcoxon signed-rank tests and Holm-Bonferroni correction. TCRdb's version of the immuneACCESS table is confined to in-frame rearrangements and falls short of the full clone set. An unresolved V gene accounts for under half of the shortfall where checked; the remainder is of unknown origin. V and J calls and clone size are as listed in that table; D and trimming were resolved from the DNA. In all, the sample holds approximately 36,000 clones, and roughly four fifths of those were seen once. Roughly 6.6% of the sample is taken by the ten largest.

The chain is made from TRBV9 and TRBJ2-1, and 11 junction bases match TRBD2. This sequence originates from a young man with HIV. This sample comprised unsorted PBMCs, obtained 0.6 years after starting antiretroviral therapy. The CDR3 sequence is CASSTGVTSGRNEQFF. The sequenced DNA is TGTGCCAGCAGCACCGGGGTTACTAGCGGGAGAAATGAGCAGTTCTTC.